These 32 T cell receptor beta chains were sequenced from one sample in a study of T cell responses to AZD1222 COVID-19 vaccine. Some clones are missing from TCRdb's copy, which holds only in-frame ones; the method was immunoSEQ multiplex PCR. The sample includes under 150,000 clones, over 85% of them seen just once. The specimen was peripheral blood, collected on day 0 of AZD1222 vaccination. The receptors originated from an adult in good health.

The chain uses TRBV11-3 and TRBJ2-2, with unresolved D. The CDR3 sequence is 13 residues long. V was shortened by 2 bases and J by 8 bases, with 9 bases between the two germline ends. The V gene's germline CDR1 is SGHNT and CDR2 YENEEA. In DNA, the CDR3 is TGTGCCAGCAGCTTATACAGCTCAGGGGAGCTGTTTTTT. This sequence encodes CASSLYSSGELFF. The full variable domain, with the rest looked up from reference TRBV11-3 and TRBJ2-2, is EAGVVQSPRYKIIEKKQPVAFWCNPISGHNTLYWYLQNLGQGPELLIRYENEEAVDDSQLPKDRFSAERLKGVDSTLKIQPAELGDSAVYLCASSLYSSGELFFGEGSRLTVL.

The rearrangement joins TRBV7-9 to TRBJ2-5; 12 bases agree with TRBD2. The CDR3 totals 14 residues. Germline-derived CDR1 and CDR2 are SEHNR and FQNEAQ (reference sequence). J gave up 5 bases and V 4 bases, and 2 bases lay outside the gene matches. The CDR3 sequence: CASSSTSGSETQYF. The DNA for the CDR3 is TGTGCCAGCAGCTCGACTAGCGGGAGCGAGACCCAGTACTTC.

The chain has TRBV12-3 or TRBV12-4 and TRBJ2-2; no firm D call. The CDR3 is 11 residues long. The V end lost 2 bases, the J end lost 9 bases, and 4 bases lay between the germline ends. CDR3 residues: CASSLTRELFF. In nucleotides, the CDR3 is TGTGCCAGCAGTTTAACACGGGAGCTGTTTTTT.

The chain combines TRBV13 with TRBJ2-2, with TRBD2 matching 7 bases. CDR1 and CDR2 from the germline V gene are PRHDT and FYEKMQ (reference sequence). V dropped 2 bases and J dropped 3; count of bases not matched to a gene: 6. The CDR3 is made up of 16 amino acids. The CDR3 DNA reads as TGTGCCAGCAGCTTAATGGCTAGCGGTCACACCGGGGAGCTGTTTTTT. As protein: CASSLMASGHTGELFF. Variable domain in full (rest from reference TRBV13 and TRBJ2-2): AAGVIQSPRHLIKEKRETATLKCYPIPRHDTVYWYQQGPGQDPQFLISFYEKMQSDKGSIPDRFSAQQFSDYHSELNMSSLELGDSALYFCASSLMASGHTGELFFGEGSRLTVL.

The chain combines TRBV7-2 with TRBJ1-1, with D possibly TRBD1 on 5 matching bases. Trimming left V 5 bases short and J 2 bases short, with 12 bases between. The CDR3 length is 14 residues. Per germline, CDR1 SGHTA and CDR2 FQGNSA. The chain's CDR3 is CASSLSGGNTEAFF. CDR3 sequence (DNA): TGTGCCAGCAGCCTTTCCGGGGGAAACACTGAAGCTTTCTTT.

This clone was detected once. This chain connects TRBV19 to TRBJ1-5; D might be TRBD1 (5 bases). With 7 bases removed from V and 1 base from J, the gap between germline ends came to 14 bases. Germline CDR1 and CDR2: LNHDA and SQIVND (reference sequence). The CDR3 has 15 amino acids. In DNA, the CDR3 is TGTGCCAGTACCCTAGAGACAGCCAGCAATCAGCCCCAGCATTTT. Protein: CASTLETASNQPQHF.

This clone has only one observation. This sequence joins TRBV15 and TRBJ2-3; no firm D call. The V end was cut by 6 bases, the J end by 0 bases, with 4 bases between. CDR1 LNHNV and CDR2 YYDKDF come from the germline V gene (reference sequence). This CDR3 is 12 amino acids long. The CDR3 here is CATSLSTDTQYF. The DNA of the CDR3 is TGTGCCACCAGTTTGAGCACAGATACGCAGTATTTT. The variable domain in full, completed from reference TRBV15 and TRBJ2-3, reads DAMVIQNPRYQVTQFGKPVTLSCSQTLNHNVMYWYQQKSSQAPKLLFHYYDKDFNNEADTPDNFQSRRPNTSFCFLDIRSPGLGDTAMYLCATSLSTDTQYFGPGTRLTVL.

The genes are TRBV28 and TRBJ1-3; D is perhaps TRBD1 (5 bases). Germline CDR1 is MDHEN and CDR2 is SYDVKM. This CDR3 comprises 15 residues. V was pared by 6 bases and J by 0 bases, with 12 bases between. The CDR3 DNA is TGTGCCAGCAGGGCGGGACTCTACTCTGGAAACACCATATATTTT. This encodes CASRAGLYSGNTIYF.

The chain has TRBV10-3 and TRBJ1-4; TRBD1 matches at 9 bases. Trimming at V came to 10 bases and at J to 8 bases, leaving 8 bases not matched to a gene. Per germline, CDR1 ENHRY and CDR2 SYGVKD. This CDR3 is built from 13 residues. This CDR3 reads CATVQGAGEKLFF. The CDR3 DNA reads TGTGCCACCGTACAGGGGGCTGGAGAAAAACTGTTTTTT.

The rearrangement uses TRBV28 and TRBJ1-1; possible D gene TRBD1, 6 bases. V shed 2 bases and J shed 7 bases, with 14 bases lying between them. Germline CDR1 is MDHEN and CDR2 is SYDVKM. The CDR3 totals 14 residues. For the CDR3, the DNA is TGTGCCAGCAGTTTAAATGGGGGCGGGGGTGAAGCTTTCTTT. Protein product: CASSLNGGGGEAFF.

CDR3 in amino acids: CATRGGALTF. In DNA form, the CDR3 reads TGTGCCACCCGGGGGGGAGCGTTGACCTTC. V is TRBV28 and J is TRBJ1-2; TRBD1 might be the D (5 bases). The CDR3 totals 10 residues. The V and J ends lost 10 bases and 14 bases respectively, with 17 bases between them. Germline CDR1 and CDR2: MDHEN and SYDVKM.

In this sample, this clone turned up once. The chain recombines TRBV5-4 with TRBJ1-1, with 11 bases aligning to TRBD1. Losses at the gene ends were 3 bases for V and 8 bases for J; bases not matched to a gene: 6. There are 14 residues in the CDR3. CDR1 is SGHNT, CDR2 YYREEE, per germline (reference sequence). In DNA form, the CDR3 reads TGTGCCAGCAGCTCTGGACAGGGGGCGGCGGAAGCTTTCTTT. Protein: CASSSGQGAAEAFF.

The chain recombines TRBV30 with TRBJ2-1; 10 bases align to TRBD2. The CDR3 spans 15 residues. Looked up from germline, CDR1 is GTSNPN and CDR2 is SVGIG (reference sequence). Unmatched junction bases numbered 11, after V lost 5 bases and J lost 7 bases. CDR3 DNA sequence: TGTGCCTGGGCCAGCCTAGCGGGAGCTAGGAATGAGCAGTTCTTC. It specifies CAWASLAGARNEQFF.

This chain joins TRBV9 and TRBJ2-7; 9 nucleotides match TRBD1. The V gene's germline CDR1 is SGDLS and CDR2 YYNGEE. The CDR3 extends over 16 amino acids. Unmatched junction bases numbered 6, after V lost 0 bases and J lost 2 bases. As DNA, the CDR3 is TGTGCCAGCAGCGTAGGAGGACAGGGGCTAACCTACGAGCAGTACTTC. It encodes CASSVGGQGLTYEQYF.

This clone occurred once. The V and J genes are TRBV3-1 (or the pseudogene TRBV3-2) and TRBJ2-1; no firm D call. With 4 bases removed from V and 10 bases from J, the gap between germline ends came to 8 bases. Germline CDR1 reads LGHDT; CDR2 reads YNNKEL (reference sequence). This CDR3 has 11 amino acids. The CDR3 sequence is CASSRVGEQFF. In nucleotides, the CDR3 is TGTGCCAGCAGCCGGGTCGGGGAGCAGTTCTTC.

This sequence joins TRBV5-1 and TRBJ2-2; 8 bases match TRBD2. V was pared by 0 bases and J by 2 bases, with 3 bases of the junction left unmatched. The CDR3 has 16 residues. Per germline, CDR1 SGHRS and CDR2 YFSETQ. The CDR3 loop reads CASSLDAGGNTGELFF. DNA for the CDR3: TGCGCCAGCAGCTTGGACGCGGGGGGAAACACCGGGGAGCTGTTTTTT.

The CDR3, as DNA: TGCAGCGTTGGAGGGGGGCCCCGCACAGATACGCAGTATTTT. As protein: CSVGGGPRTDTQYF. V and J are TRBV29-1 and TRBJ2-3, with D possibly called TRBD1 or TRBD2 (6 bases each). This CDR3 region has 14 residues. In germline, CDR1 is SQVTM, CDR2 ANQGSEA. With 4 bases removed from V and 1 base from J, the gap between germline ends came to 12 bases.

The gene calls are TRBV18 and TRBJ2-3; 11 bases align to TRBD1. The CDR3 has 18 amino acids. The germline CDR1 and CDR2 sequences are KGHSH and LQKENI. J gave up 2 bases and V 4 bases, and 11 bases lay outside the gene matches. CDR3 region: CASSLRDRGTFITDTQYF. CDR3 DNA: TGTGCCAGCTCACTCCGGGACAGGGGGACTTTCATCACAGATACGCAGTATTTT.

This chain connects TRBV2 to TRBJ2-5; D not certain. V was pared by 6 bases and J by 5 bases, with 7 bases between. The CDR3 is 11 amino acids. Germline lookup yields CDR1 SNHLY and CDR2 FYNNEI. The CDR3 is CASRSWETQYF. In nucleotides, the CDR3 is TGTGCCAGCAGATCGTGGGAGACCCAGTACTTC.

The chain couples TRBV5-1 to TRBJ2-1, with D unclear. This CDR3 is built from 13 residues. Trimming cost V 0 bases and J 7 bases, with 8 bases left between them. Per germline, CDR1 SGHRS and CDR2 YFSETQ. Written as DNA, the CDR3 is TGCGCCAGCAGCTTGGCCGCCCAGAATGAGCAGTTCTTC. Translated, it gives CASSLAAQNEQFF. The whole variable domain, remainder taken from reference TRBV5-1 and TRBJ2-1, is KAGVTQTPRYLIKTRGQQVTLSCSPISGHRSVSWYQQTPGQGLQFLFEYFSETQRNKGNFPGRFSGRQFSNSRSEMNVSTLELGDSALYLCASSLAAQNEQFFGPGTRLTVL.

The chain couples TRBV5-1 to TRBJ2-7, with 9 bases identical to TRBD2. Germline CDR1 and CDR2: SGHRS and YFSETQ. J was trimmed by 2 bases and V by 2 bases; bases with no gene match: 5. CDR3 size: 15 residues. The CDR3 spells CASSLVLAGTYEQYF. Written as DNA, the CDR3 is TGCGCCAGCAGCTTAGTTCTAGCGGGAACCTACGAGCAGTACTTC.

The chain employs TRBV14 and TRBJ2-7, with no clear D. The CDR3 covers 13 residues. CDR1 is SGHDN and CDR2 is FVKESK in the germline V gene. V dropped 0 bases and J dropped 2 bases, with 5 bases sitting between them. The chain's CDR3 is CASSQDFTYEQYF. CDR3 coding DNA: TGTGCCAGCAGCCAAGATTTTACCTACGAGCAGTACTTC.

The chain links TRBV11-2 to TRBJ1-2, with 7 bases lining up with TRBD1. V was clipped by 5 bases and J by 8 bases; unmatched bases: 11. In germline, CDR1 is SGHAT, CDR2 FQNNGV. The CDR3 is 14 residues long. The CDR3, as DNA: TGTGCCAGCAGCCGGGACAGCAATTTATGGGGCTACACCTTC. Its translation is CASSRDSNLWGYTF.

CDR3 bases: TGTGCCAGCAGCCCTAGACGGGGTCACGAGCAGTACTTC. Encoded protein: CASSPRRGHEQYF. This chain links TRBV7-2 with TRBJ2-7; D is perhaps TRBD2 (5 bases). The germline V gene encodes CDR1 SGHTA and CDR2 FQGNSA. V shed 5 bases and J shed 5 bases, with 13 bases lying between them. The CDR3 is 13 residues long.

The chain employs TRBV4-2 and TRBJ2-7, with a weak D call TRBD2 (9 bases). This CDR3 is built from 16 residues. The germline V and J ends were trimmed by 4 bases and 3 bases, with 19 bases remaining between them. The germline V gene has CDR1 LGHNA and CDR2 YNFKEQ. DNA of the CDR3: TGTGCCAGCAGCCCCCTAGCGGGACAGGCCATCTACGAGCAGTACTTC. This sequence encodes CASSPLAGQAIYEQYF.

The chain employs TRBV19 and TRBJ1-5; 8 bases agree with TRBD1. In germline, CDR1 is LNHDA, CDR2 SQIVND (reference sequence). V lost 7 bases and J lost 2; bases outside the gene matches: 16. The CDR3 runs 18 residues. In DNA, the CDR3 is TGTGCCAGTACCCCTCGACAGGGGTGGGGCGATCGCAATCAGCCCCAGCATTTT. It codes for CASTPRQGWGDRNQPQHF.

V and J are TRBV18 and TRBJ2-2; TRBD2 aligns across 14 bases. The CDR3 has 16 residues. Germline lookup yields CDR1 KGHSH and CDR2 LQKENI. With V trimmed by 3 bases and J by 7 bases, 4 bases remained unmatched. The CDR3 region has the DNA TGTGCCAGCTCACCGGGACTAGCGGGAGCCGGCGGGGAGCTGTTTTTT. Translated: CASSPGLAGAGGELFF.

V is TRBV3-1 (or the pseudogene TRBV3-2) and J is TRBJ2-7; 9 positions agree with TRBD2. This CDR3 region has 16 residues. V gave up 3 bases and J gave up 6 bases; unmatched junction bases: 12. Germline V CDR1 and CDR2: LGHDT, YNNKEL (reference sequence). The CDR3 DNA reads TGTGCCAGCAGCCAGCTAAGCGGGGGGATCCGGAGCGAGCAGTACTTC. It codes for CASSQLSGGIRSEQYF.

The chain carries TRBV10-3 and TRBJ1-2, with 9 bases fitting TRBD1. This CDR3 contains 13 residues. CDR1 ENHRY and CDR2 SYGVKD come from the germline V gene. Germline trimming cut 5 bases from V and 9 bases from J; bases unmatched to any gene: 7. CDR3 region: CAISRQGEGSYTF. The CDR3 DNA is TGTGCCATCAGTAGACAGGGGGAAGGGAGCTACACCTTC.

The chain carries TRBV28 and TRBJ2-2, with D unclear. Deletions cut 4 bases from V and 7 bases from J, with 13 bases between. Germline V gene data show CDR1 as MDHEN and CDR2 as SYDVKM. CDR3 length: 14 residues. This chain's CDR3 is CASSSRSIGGELFF. The CDR3 DNA reads as TGTGCCAGCAGTTCCCGGAGTATCGGCGGGGAGCTGTTTTTT.

The rearrangement links TRBV6-5 to TRBJ2-1; no reliable D call. The CDR3 totals 13 residues. Germline CDR1 reads MNHEY; CDR2 reads SVGAGI. V was shortened by 7 bases and J by 10 bases, with 17 bases between the two germline ends. For the CDR3, the DNA is TGTGCCAGCACTACTATCCGACTTAGCGAGCAGTTCTTC. Translating gives CASTTIRLSEQFF.

This CDR3 is CSVVDSYNYGYTF. The CDR3 nucleotides are TGCAGCGTTGTCGACTCCTATAACTATGGCTACACCTTC. This chain uses TRBV29-1 with TRBJ1-2; the D is unclear. V lost 4 bases, J lost 1 base, and 10 bases lay in between. The CDR3 is 13 amino acids. Germline CDR1 reads SQVTM; CDR2 reads ANQGSEA.